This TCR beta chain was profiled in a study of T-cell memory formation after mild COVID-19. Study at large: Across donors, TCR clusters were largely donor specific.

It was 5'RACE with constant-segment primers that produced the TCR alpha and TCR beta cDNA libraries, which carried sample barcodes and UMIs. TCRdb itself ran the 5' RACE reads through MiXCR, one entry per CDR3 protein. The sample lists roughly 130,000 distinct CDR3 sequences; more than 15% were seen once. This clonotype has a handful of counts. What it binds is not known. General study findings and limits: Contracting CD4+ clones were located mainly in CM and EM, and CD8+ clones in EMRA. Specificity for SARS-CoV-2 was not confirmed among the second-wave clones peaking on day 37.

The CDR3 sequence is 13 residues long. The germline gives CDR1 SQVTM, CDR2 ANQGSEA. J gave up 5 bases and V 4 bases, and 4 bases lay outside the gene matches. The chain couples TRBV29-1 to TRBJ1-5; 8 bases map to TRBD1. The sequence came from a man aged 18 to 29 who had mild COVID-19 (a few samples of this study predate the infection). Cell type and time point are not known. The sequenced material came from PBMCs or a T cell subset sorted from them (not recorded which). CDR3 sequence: CSVGETGDQPQHF. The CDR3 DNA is TGCAGCGTTGGGGAGACAGGGGATCAGCCCCAGCATTTT.